The 5 T cell receptor beta chains reported below all come from one sample, sequenced in a study of cytomegalovirus exposure and HLA in healthy donors. Use of 60 Vbeta and 13 Jbeta primers characterized the PCR. Using immunoSEQ multiplex PCR, the repertoire was profiled, and TCRdb retains in-frame clones only, with some absent. The sample includes approximately 180,000 clones, roughly 78% seen only once; the top ten take approximately 13%. What was sequenced was PBMCs. The receptors here all came from a woman between 50 and 59 years old in good health and CMV-seropositive.

The chain couples TRBV5-4 to TRBJ1-2, with D unclear. Germline V lookup: CDR1 SGHNT, CDR2 YYREEE (reference sequence). The length of the CDR3 is 14 residues. The V end was cut by 0 bases, the J end by 3 bases, with 9 bases between. DNA of the CDR3: TGTGCCAGCAGCTTGGGATCAGATTACTATGGCTACACCTTC. Protein: CASSLGSDYYGYTF.

The rearrangement uses TRBV5-1 and TRBJ2-7; 9 bases are shared with TRBD1. V shed 4 bases, J shed 3 bases, and the junction held 8 bases outside the gene matches. This CDR3 has 15 residues. The germline gives CDR1 SGHRS, CDR2 YFSETQ. The chain's CDR3 is CASSPGPGQGYEQYF. The CDR3 nucleotides are TGCGCCAGCAGCCCAGGTCCGGGACAGGGCTACGAGCAGTACTTC.

The chain uses TRBV29-1 and TRBJ2-4, with TRBD1 matching over 7 bases. V shed 5 bases, J shed 8 bases, and the junction held 9 bases outside the gene matches. This CDR3 comprises 13 residues. Germline V CDR1 and CDR2: SQVTM, ANQGSEA. This chain's CDR3 is CSVNTGARDIQYF. The DNA for the CDR3 is TGCAGCGTTAACACAGGGGCGCGGGACATTCAGTACTTC.

The rearrangement joins TRBV18 to TRBJ1-5; no reliable D call. The germline CDR1 and CDR2 sequences are KGHSH and LQKENI. The CDR3 covers 15 residues. Trimming removed 1 base at V and 0 bases at J, with 7 bases between. The CDR3 nucleotides read TGTGCCAGCTCACCACGGGAGTATAGCAATCAGCCCCAGCATTTT. Residues: CASSPREYSNQPQHF.

The chain links TRBV10-1 to TRBJ2-3; D not resolved. Trimming took 3 bases from V and 3 from J, leaving 7 bases between them. Germline V gives CDR1 WNHNN, CDR2 SYGVQD (reference sequence). The CDR3 sequence is 13 residues long. The chain's CDR3 is CASSEYQTDTQYF. The CDR3 DNA sequence: TGCGCCAGCAGTGAATATCAGACAGATACGCAGTATTTT.